A single T cell receptor beta chain is shown here with its context. Its cognate antigen is unknown. RNA transcripts gave rise to amplified TCR beta CDR3 regions. With the HTBI primer set, the TCR CDR3 went through a first round of RT-PCR. One entry per CDR3 protein, called by TCRdb with MiXCR from the multiplex PCR reads. The table records a few hundred thousand distinct CDR3 sequences, about a sixth of them present only once. The record originates from a study of T cells in Graves' hyperthyroidism and ophthalmopathy. Study conclusions and caveats: In the blood, most expanded thyroid clonotypes above 0.001 appeared as well.

The CDR3 length is 18 residues. V gave up 2 bases and J gave up 0 bases; unmatched junction bases: 5. Germline assignment: CDR1 SEHNR and CDR2 FQNEAQ (reference sequence). The origin of this receptor is a woman in her 40s with Graves' ophthalmopathy. Sequencing was carried out using blood. V gene TRBV7-9 combines with J gene TRBJ2-2; 11 positions match TRBD2. CDR3 region: CASSLLGLAGSNTGELFF. In nucleotides, the CDR3 is TGTGCCAGCAGCTTACTTGGACTAGCGGGTTCGAACACCGGGGAGCTGTTTTTT.